The 12 T cell receptor beta chains given below trace back to one sample, sequenced in a study of regulatory T cells in long-lasting Graves disease. CDR3 regions were amplified by Arm-PCR using iRepertoire HTBI primers to build TCR beta libraries. TCRdb redid the calling of the multiplex PCR reads with MiXCR, one entry per CDR3 protein. This table has more than 650,000 distinct CDR3 sequences, roughly 30% appearing once. Time point described: persistent/refractory GD, antithyroid drugs over 5 years with positive TRAb. RNA from PBMCs was the source of the TCR library. Sequencing was performed on peripheral blood mononuclear cells (PBMCs), taken when the disease was refractory, from a patient treated with antithyroid drugs. These receptors were taken from a female donor with Graves disease.

This clonotype was seen only a few times. The genes are TRBV5-1 and TRBJ2-4; D might be TRBD2 (7 bases). Germline CDR1 is SGHRS and CDR2 is YFSETQ. The CDR3 runs to 19 residues. V was clipped by 0 bases and J by 0 bases, with 19 bases between them. The CDR3 DNA reads TGCGCCAGCAGCTTGGACGTCAGGGGAGGGGGGCTAGCCAAAAACATTCAGTACTTC. Residues: CASSLDVRGGGLAKNIQYF.

This clonotype was picked up a small number of times. The CDR3, as DNA: TGCGCCAGCAGGCCAAATCAGGGAATCCCTGAAGCTTTCTTT. Translation gives CASRPNQGIPEAFF. This rearrangement joins TRBV5-1 to TRBJ1-1; D is possibly TRBD1 (5 bases). V was shortened by 5 bases and J by 6 bases, with 17 bases between the two germline ends. CDR1 and CDR2 from the germline V gene are SGHRS and YFSETQ. The CDR3 extends over 14 amino acids. The full variable domain, in which reference TRBV5-1 and TRBJ1-1 provide the parts outside the CDR3, is KAGVTQTPRYLIKTRGQQVTLSCSPISGHRSVSWYQQTPGQGLQFLFEYFSETQRNKGNFPGRFSGRQFSNSRSEMNVSTLELGDSALYLCASRPNQGIPEAFFGQGTRLTVV.

The chain joins TRBV11-2 to TRBJ2-7; a weak D match, TRBD2 (6 bases). CDR3 size: 16 residues. V was clipped by 3 bases and J by 0 bases, with 15 bases between them. Germline V gene sequence: CDR1 SGHAT, CDR2 FQNNGV. For the CDR3, the DNA is TGTGCCAGCAGCTTTGATGTATTGCGGGGCTCCTACGAGCAGTACTTC. It is translated as CASSFDVLRGSYEQYF. Drawing the rest from reference TRBV11-2 and TRBJ2-7, the complete variable domain is EAGVAQSPRYKIIEKRQSVAFWCNPISGHATLYWYQQILGQGPKLLIQFQNNGVVDDSQLPKDRFSAERLKGVDSTLKIQPAKLEDSAVYLCASSFDVLRGSYEQYFGPGTRLTVT.

J is TRBJ2-2 and V is TRBV11-2; TRBD1 might be the D (6 bases). There are 15 residues in the CDR3. V was trimmed by 5 bases and J by 5 bases, leaving 15 bases between them. Germline V gene lookup returns CDR1 SGHAT and CDR2 FQNNGV. The CDR3 region is CASSVRQVVTGELFF. The DNA for the CDR3 is TGTGCCAGCAGCGTCCGACAGGTTGTTACCGGGGAGCTGTTTTTT.

This clonotype was detected a few times. This rearrangement joins TRBV27 to TRBJ1-5; D is unresolved. Trimming took 8 bases from V and 0 from J, leaving 11 bases between them. CDR1 MNHEY and CDR2 SMNVEV come from the germline V gene (reference sequence). The CDR3 contains 14 residues. CDR3 sequence: CASGGFNSNQPQHF. CDR3 bases: TGTGCCAGCGGCGGCTTTAATAGCAATCAGCCCCAGCATTTT.

V is TRBV20-1 and J is TRBJ1-5; 10 nucleotides match TRBD1. This CDR3 spans 14 amino acids. Looked up from germline, CDR1 is DFQATT and CDR2 is SNEGSKA (reference sequence). V shed 7 bases and J 6 bases; nucleotides not matched to a gene: 9. The CDR3 region has the DNA TGCAGTGTTACGACAGGGGGCGGGGGTCAGCCCCAGCATTTT. It is translated as CSVTTGGGGQPQHF.

This clonotype came up a few times. The rearrangement uses TRBV10-3 and TRBJ2-7, with D uncertain. CDR3 length: 11 amino acids. Germline CDR1 ENHRY, CDR2 SYGVKD. Between the trimmed V and J ends, which lost 10 bases and 2 bases, there was a span of 9 bases. This CDR3 reads CATKATYEQYF. DNA for the CDR3: TGTGCCACCAAGGCAACCTACGAGCAGTACTTC.

A note on this clonotype: Just one base apart from a much larger clone, this may be a read error. CDR3 sequence reads: CASSSRGQGWHGYTF. The CDR3 DNA reads TGTGCCAGCAGTTCCCGGGGACAGGGGTGGCATGGCTACACCTTC. J is TRBJ1-2 and V is TRBV12-3 or TRBV12-4; TRBD1 matches 10 bases. V lost 4 bases and J lost 6; bases outside the gene matches: 8. The CDR3 runs to 15 residues.

The rearrangement joins TRBV12-5 to TRBJ1-1; D uncertain. The CDR3 spans 13 residues. V lost 5 bases to trimming and J lost 2 bases, with 9 bases between them. Germline assignment: CDR1 LGHNT and CDR2 FRNRAP. CDR3 in amino acids: CASGPQTNTEAFF. DNA for the CDR3: TGTGCTAGTGGTCCCCAGACCAACACTGAAGCTTTCTTT.

This clonotype has more than one count but fewer than ten. The rearrangement links TRBV3-1 to TRBJ1-4; D unclear. The CDR3 spans 16 residues. V lost 4 bases and J 0 bases, leaving 12 bases between the germline ends. Germline V lookup: CDR1 LGHDT, CDR2 YNNKEL (reference sequence). The CDR3 DNA sequence: TGTGCCAGCAGCCCCCGGCCGGCGGCAACTAATGAAAAACTGTTTTTT. It translates to CASSPRPAATNEKLFF.

This clonotype appeared once. A much larger clone lies one base from this, so it may be a read error. This chain uses TRBV6-9 with TRBJ2-1; TRBD2 matches 8 bases. Trimming removed 2 bases from V and 0 bases from J; junction bases left unmatched: 0. CDR3 length: 15 residues. Germline assignment: CDR1 MNHGY and CDR2 SVAAGI. CDR3 coding DNA: TGTGCCAGCAGTTATAGCGGGAGCTCCTACAATGAGCAGTTCTTC. Translated: CASSYSGSSYNEQFF.

This clonotype was recorded a few times. J is TRBJ1-1 and V is TRBV2, with D possibly TRBD1 on 5 matching bases. V was trimmed by 6 bases and J by 1 base, leaving 12 bases between them. The CDR3 is 14 amino acids. Germline loops: CDR1 SNHLY, CDR2 FYNNEI. CDR3 loop: CASRQQATNTEAFF. CDR3 coding DNA: TGTGCCAGCAGACAACAGGCCACGAACACTGAAGCTTTCTTT.